This TCR beta chain is drawn from a study of OX40 agonist ivuxolimab in advanced cancers. TCRdb's table, derived via immunoSEQ multiplex PCR, lists solely in-frame clones and lacks some. The sample holds 71,000 or so clones, more than 70% seen once. Blood was sampled at baseline, cycle 4 day 1, and cycle 7 day 1. V dropped 1 base and J dropped 0 bases, with 10 bases sitting between them. The germline V gene encodes CDR1 SGHNT and CDR2 YENEEA. The CDR3 runs to 16 residues. This specimen was CD4+ or CD8+ T cells sorted from blood, taken in a trial of the OX40 agonist ivuxolimab. This chain links TRBV11-3 with TRBJ2-1; the D is unclear. The source of this sequence is an adult with an advanced solid tumor such as melanoma, head and neck, liver or kidney cancer. CDR3 loop: CASSLVGGLSYNEQFF. CDR3 nucleotides: TGTGCCAGCAGCTTAGTCGGCGGCCTCTCCTACAATGAGCAGTTCTTC.